These 18 T cell receptor beta chains share one sample of origin, sequenced in a study of regulatory T cells in long-lasting Graves disease. Arm-PCR of CDR3 regions and iRepertoire HTBI primers were used to build TCR beta libraries. A single record per CDR3 protein comes from TCRdb applying MiXCR to the multiplex PCR reads. The sample has roughly 610,000 distinct CDR3 sequences, about 16% seen once. Time point in this sample: newly diagnosed GD, antithyroid drugs for less than 3 months. The TCR library used RNA extracted from PBMCs. The same sample was also used in a study of T cells in Graves' hyperthyroidism and ophthalmopathy.

This sample comprised peripheral blood mononuclear cells (PBMCs), obtained at new diagnosis, from a patient treated with antithyroid drugs. The receptor source for this set is a man between 18 and 29 years old with Graves disease.

This clonotype was recorded at least ten times. The CDR3 reads CSARVGGYEQYF. As DNA, the CDR3 is TGCAGTGCTAGAGTTGGGGGGTACGAGCAGTACTTC. The chain combines TRBV20-1 with TRBJ2-7; possible D gene TRBD2, 6 bases. Germline V gives CDR1 DFQATT, CDR2 SNEGSKA (reference sequence). The CDR3 contains 12 residues. V lost 1 base and J lost 4, with 8 bases in between.

This clonotype was seen many times. J is TRBJ2-1 and V is TRBV29-1; either TRBD1 or TRBD2 may supply D (5 bases each). The germline V gene encodes CDR1 SQVTM and CDR2 ANQGSEA. CDR3 length equals 18 residues. Trimming took 4 bases from V and 4 from J, leaving 26 bases between them. As DNA, the CDR3 is TGCAGCGTTGTAACCGGGACGGAGCTTTCCCCCCGGTACAATGAGCAGTTCTTC. Translated, it gives CSVVTGTELSPRYNEQFF.

This clonotype appeared many times. The chain employs TRBV9 and TRBJ1-1, with a weak D call TRBD1 (5 bases). Per the germline V gene, CDR1 is SGDLS and CDR2 is YYNGEE. Trimming cost V 3 bases and J 1 base, with 16 bases left between them. This CDR3 has 16 residues. The CDR3: CASSARRDVSNTEAFF. Written as DNA, the CDR3 is TGTGCCAGCAGCGCCCGGAGGGACGTTTCGAACACTGAAGCTTTCTTT.

V usage is TRBV24-1 and J usage is TRBJ1-2; TRBD1 matches 9 bases. V shed 9 bases, J shed 4 bases, and the junction held 11 bases outside the gene matches. CDR1 and CDR2 (germline): KGHDR, SFDVKD. This CDR3 comprises 15 residues. DNA of the CDR3: TGTGCCACCTCGGACCCGGGACAGGGAGTCTATGGCTACACCTTC. Protein sequence: CATSDPGQGVYGYTF.

This clonotype was detected ten times or more. The genes are TRBV20-1 and TRBJ2-7; TRBD1 aligns across 10 bases. Germline loops: CDR1 DFQATT, CDR2 SNEGSKA (reference sequence). V shed 2 bases, J shed 3 bases, and the junction held 7 bases outside the gene matches. The CDR3 extends over 15 amino acids. CDR3 coding DNA: TGCAGTGCTAGACCTCGGACAGGGGGAAGCTACGAGCAGTACTTC. It is translated as CSARPRTGGSYEQYF.

The gene calls are TRBV19 and TRBJ1-1, with D maybe TRBD1 (6 bases). Trimming shortened V by 7 bases and J by 9 bases, and 12 bases separated the two germline ends. CDR1 LNHDA and CDR2 SQIVND come from the germline V gene (reference sequence). The CDR3 is 11 residues long. CDR3 region: CASNSQGKAFF. The CDR3 region has the DNA TGTGCCAGTAATTCGCAGGGGAAAGCTTTCTTT.

The chain joins TRBV2 to TRBJ2-3; 13 nucleotides agree with TRBD2. The CDR3 is 18 amino acids. V was clipped by 7 bases and J by 0 bases; unmatched bases: 10. Germline V lookup: CDR1 SNHLY, CDR2 FYNNEI. CDR3: CASIETSGRSPSTDTQYF. The CDR3 nucleotides are TGTGCCAGCATCGAGACTAGCGGGAGGTCTCCTAGCACAGATACGCAGTATTTT. The variable domain in full, with the rest retrieved from reference TRBV2 and TRBJ2-3, is EPEVTQTPSHQVTQMGQEVILRCVPISNHLYFYWYRQILGQKVEFLVSFYNNEISEKSEIFDDQFSVERPDGSNFTLKIRSTKLEDSAMYFCASIETSGRSPSTDTQYFGPGTRLTVL.

The rearrangement joins TRBV27 to TRBJ2-7; D remains ambiguous. Germline V CDR1 and CDR2: MNHEY, SMNVEV (reference sequence). The V end lost 0 bases, the J end lost 1 base, and 13 bases lay between the germline ends. This CDR3 has 16 amino acids. The CDR3 loop is CASSLSAPLGSYEQYF. CDR3 DNA sequence: TGTGCCAGCAGTTTATCGGCCCCCTTGGGATCCTACGAGCAGTACTTC.

This clonotype showed up just a few times. V and J are TRBV20-1 and TRBJ1-4; D is uncertain. V was shortened by 5 bases and J by 1 base, with 20 bases between the two germline ends. CDR1 is DFQATT and CDR2 is SNEGSKA in the germline V gene (reference sequence). The CDR3 spans 17 residues. Written as DNA, the CDR3 is TGCAGTGCTGCCAAACCGGGCCGCGGGCGAACTAATGAAAAACTGTTTTTT. This sequence encodes CSAAKPGRGRTNEKLFF.

This clonotype was seen at least ten times. The chain combines TRBV28 with TRBJ2-2; no firm D call. V lost 2 bases and J 5 bases, leaving 15 bases between the germline ends. This CDR3 is built from 16 residues. Germline V lookup: CDR1 MDHEN, CDR2 SYDVKM. CDR3: CASSLQTGWGTGELFF. The CDR3 nucleotides are TGTGCCAGCAGTTTACAGACCGGGTGGGGTACCGGGGAGCTGTTTTTT.

This rearrangement joins TRBV29-1 to TRBJ2-1, with D hard to call. The germline gives CDR1 SQVTM, CDR2 ANQGSEA. V gave up 4 bases and J gave up 9 bases, with 13 bases separating them. CDR3 length equals 12 residues. CDR3 DNA: TGCAGCGTTGCCCTAGGATCCGGTGAGCAGTTCTTC. Translated, it gives CSVALGSGEQFF.

The gene calls are TRBV6-2 or TRBV6-3 and TRBJ2-3, with 12 bases aligning to TRBD2. Germline CDR1 MNHEY, CDR2 SVGEGT. J gave up 2 bases and V 7 bases, and 4 bases lay outside the gene matches. The CDR3 sequence is 15 residues long. This chain's CDR3 is CASIGLAGITDTQYF. In DNA form, the CDR3 reads TGTGCCAGCATCGGACTAGCGGGAATCACAGATACGCAGTATTTT.

Many counts were recorded for this clonotype. The CDR3 nucleotides are TGTGCCAGCAAACCTCTATATCTTACAATGGGACAGTTCTTC. Translating gives CASKPLYLTMGQFF. This rearrangement joins TRBV2 to TRBJ2-1; D unclear. From germline, CDR1 is SNHLY and CDR2 FYNNEI. Trimming took off 7 bases at V and 13 bases at J, with 23 bases between the two ends. This CDR3 has 14 amino acids.

This clonotype occurred a few times. This chain links TRBV29-1 with TRBJ1-1; D call uncertain. Trimming removed 5 bases from V and 5 bases from J, with 15 bases in between. This CDR3 region has 13 residues. Germline V gene sequence: CDR1 SQVTM, CDR2 ANQGSEA. The CDR3 region has the DNA TGCAGCGTTTATGGCAGCCCTGCGACTGAAGCTTTCTTT. Translated, it gives CSVYGSPATEAFF.

This clonotype was detected only a few times. The gene calls are TRBV19 and TRBJ2-7, with 9 bases that match TRBD1. Germline CDR1 and CDR2: LNHDA and SQIVND (reference sequence). The length of the CDR3 is 15 residues. V lost 1 base and J lost 2; bases outside the gene matches: 3. CDR3 DNA sequence: TGTGCCAGTAGTATAGCGGGACAGGGCGCCTACGAGCAGTACTTC. It yields the protein CASSIAGQGAYEQYF.

The J gene is TRBJ2-1, the V gene TRBV27, with a possible D match to TRBD1 (5 bases). Trimming removed 5 bases at V and 6 bases at J, with 17 bases between. Germline CDR1 and CDR2: MNHEY and SMNVEV (reference sequence). The CDR3 extends over 15 amino acids. The CDR3 protein is CASSADSLLRNEQFF. CDR3 nucleotide sequence: TGTGCCAGCAGTGCAGACAGCCTACTCCGCAATGAGCAGTTCTTC.

This clonotype occurred many times. The chain has TRBV6-1 and TRBJ2-7; D remains ambiguous. Per germline, CDR1 MNHNS and CDR2 SASEGT. The CDR3 loop spans 13 amino acids. Trimming removed 7 bases at V and 3 bases at J, with 13 bases between. CDR3 sequence reads: CASTRRSGYEQYF. CDR3 nucleotides: TGTGCCAGCACCCGCCGCTCGGGCTACGAGCAGTACTTC.

In this sample, this clonotype turned up a few times. The chain combines TRBV5-6 with TRBJ2-1; 8 bases match TRBD2. This CDR3 is built from 15 residues. CDR1 and CDR2 from the germline V gene are SGHDT and YYEEEE. J was trimmed by 9 bases and V by 4 bases; bases with no gene match: 12. The chain's CDR3 is CASSAPGLAPSEQFF. The CDR3 nucleotides read TGTGCCAGCAGCGCGCCCGGACTAGCTCCTAGTGAGCAGTTCTTC.